This T cell receptor beta chain stems from a study of regulatory T cells in long-lasting Graves disease. Study-level information: Over 5 years of antithyroid drugs plus positive TSH receptor antibodies defined persistent Graves' disease.

Notes on the study in general: Public clonotype sharing was higher in persistent than newly diagnosed patients.

TCR beta libraries were built with iRepertoire HTBI primers and Arm-PCR of CDR3 regions. TCRdb re-analysed the multiplex PCR reads in MiXCR, keeping a single row per CDR3 protein. The table has approximately 350,000 distinct CDR3 sequences, roughly 25% seen once; the top ten hold 25% to 30%. In this sample, this clonotype turned up a few times. The target antigen is unknown. Indicated time point: persistent/refractory GD, antithyroid drugs over 5 years with positive TRAb. PBMC RNA served as the TCR library source. The CDR3 has 15 amino acids. Looked up from germline, CDR1 is MGHDK and CDR2 is SYGVNS. Trimming shortened V by 1 base and J by 0 bases, and 10 bases separated the two germline ends.

The sample in question was peripheral blood mononuclear cells (PBMCs), obtained when the disease was refractory, from a patient treated with antithyroid drugs. The rearrangement uses TRBV25-1 and TRBJ2-7; D is unresolved. This receptor was obtained from a woman aged 40 to 50 with Graves disease. The CDR3 protein is CASSESRRYSYEQYF. CDR3 sequence (DNA): TGTGCCAGCAGTGAATCCCGCAGGTACTCCTACGAGCAGTACTTC.